Below are 12 T cell receptor beta chains sequenced from a single sample in a study of cytomegalovirus exposure and HLA in healthy donors. PCR was performed using 60 Vbeta and 13 Jbeta primers. Method: immunoSEQ multiplex PCR; TCRdb's copy keeps in-frame clones and lacks some. The sample holds about 160,000 clones, roughly 82% seen once. Sequencing was performed on PBMCs. Source of these receptors: a man aged 50 or older in good health and CMV-seropositive.

The chain combines TRBV7-9 with TRBJ2-1; 7 bases agree with TRBD1. In germline, CDR1 is SEHNR, CDR2 FQNEAQ (reference sequence). The CDR3 is 11 residues long. V was pared by 7 bases and J by 9 bases, with 3 bases of the junction left unmatched. CDR3 nucleotides: TGTGCCAGCACAGACAGGGTTGAGCAGTTCTTC. The encoded protein is CASTDRVEQFF. Complete variable domain (other parts from reference TRBV7-9 and TRBJ2-1): DTGVSQNPRHKITKRGQNVTFRCDPISEHNRLYWYRQTLGQGPEFLTYFQNEAQLEKSRLLSDRFSAERPKGSFSTLEIQRTEQGDSAMYLCASTDRVEQFFGPGTRLTVL.

The rearrangement uses TRBV7-9 and TRBJ1-2, with no clear D. The CDR3 is 13 residues long. V was cut by 1 base and J by 5 bases, with 8 bases left in between. The germline V gene has CDR1 SEHNR and CDR2 FQNEAQ (reference sequence). CDR3 bases: TGTGCCAGCAGCTTAGGAGGGTCGTATGGCTACACCTTC. Encoded protein: CASSLGGSYGYTF.

This chain uses TRBV29-1 with TRBJ1-2; perhaps TRBD1 as D (6 bases). Germline lookup yields CDR1 SQVTM and CDR2 ANQGSEA. CDR3 size: 14 residues. V lost 2 bases and J lost 8, with 18 bases in between. CDR3 in amino acids: CSVEPRSTGEGYTF. The CDR3, as DNA: TGCAGCGTTGAACCTCGTTCGACAGGAGAGGGCTACACCTTC.

The gene calls are TRBV7-9 and TRBJ2-7; D is perhaps TRBD1 (6 bases). V was trimmed by 1 base and J by 2 bases, leaving 15 bases between them. The CDR3 has 16 residues. CDR1 is SEHNR, CDR2 FQNEAQ, per germline (reference sequence). This CDR3 reads CASSLVDSGVPYEQYF. The CDR3 nucleotides are TGTGCCAGCAGCTTAGTGGATTCAGGGGTACCCTACGAGCAGTACTTC.

The CDR3 here is CASSPRGPGPSPYEQYV. DNA of the CDR3: TGTGCTAGCAGCCCCAGAGGTCCAGGGCCTTCACCCTACGAGCAGTACGTC. J is TRBJ2-7 and V is TRBV7-7; D might be TRBD1 (5 bases). CDR1 and CDR2 (germline): SSHAT, FNYEAQ (reference sequence). This CDR3 comprises 17 residues.

This sequence joins TRBV6-5 and TRBJ2-5, with D possibly being TRBD2 (6 bases). The V gene's germline CDR1 is MNHEY and CDR2 SVGAGI. This CDR3 spans 15 amino acids. V gave up 2 bases and J gave up 3 bases, with 13 bases separating them. CDR3 DNA: TGTGCCAGCAGTTACCAAGGGACTGCTAAAGAGACCCAGTACTTC. Its protein is CASSYQGTAKETQYF.

Remarks on this clone: The junction shows a germline mismatch at one end, possibly a read error. The genes are TRBV7-2 and TRBJ1-2; D gene ambiguous. The germline V gene encodes CDR1 SGHTA and CDR2 FQGNSA. The CDR3 loop spans 12 amino acids. CDR3 DNA: TGTGCCAGCAGCTTAGGAGGGTATCGATTATCATTC. This encodes CASSLGGYRLSF.

J is TRBJ2-5 and V is TRBV2; the D is unclear. CDR3 length equals 16 residues. The germline V gene has CDR1 SNHLY and CDR2 FYNNEI. With 3 bases removed from V and 0 bases from J, the gap between germline ends came to 14 bases. CDR3 region: CASSDKGRKYQETQYF. CDR3 sequence (DNA): TGTGCCAGCAGTGATAAAGGCAGGAAGTACCAAGAGACCCAGTACTTC.

This chain uses TRBV6-1 with TRBJ2-5; 7 nucleotides match TRBD2. The CDR3 is 16 residues long. Per germline, CDR1 MNHNS and CDR2 SASEGT. With V trimmed by 2 bases and J by 1 base, 7 bases remained unmatched. The CDR3 loop reads CASSETQRGFQETQYF. As DNA, the CDR3 is TGTGCCAGCAGTGAAACCCAGCGGGGTTTCCAAGAGACCCAGTACTTC.

The chain carries TRBV7-9 and TRBJ2-7, with 7 bases fitting TRBD2. This CDR3 region has 12 residues. The germline V gene encodes CDR1 SEHNR and CDR2 FQNEAQ (reference sequence). The CDR3 spells CSSSSGGYEQYV. In DNA form, the CDR3 reads TGTTCCAGCAGCTCGGGGGGCTACGAGCAGTACGTC.

The DNA for the CDR3 is TGTGCCAGCAGCTTGGACAGGGGGCGCCTCTACGAGCAGTACTTC. Protein product: CASSLDRGRLYEQYF. The rearrangement links TRBV7-3 to TRBJ2-7; 11 bases match TRBD1. The CDR3 runs 15 residues. Looked up from germline, CDR1 is SGHTA and CDR2 is FQGTGA. J lost 3 bases, V lost 3 bases, and 4 bases had no gene match. The complete variable domain, with remaining parts taken from reference TRBV7-3 and TRBJ2-7, reads GAGVSQTPSNKVTEKGKYVELRCDPISGHTALYWYRQSLGQGPEFLIYFQGTGAADDSGLPNDRFFAVRPEGSVSTLKIQRTERGDSAVYLCASSLDRGRLYEQYFGPGTRLTVT.

The J gene is TRBJ1-1, the V gene TRBV7-3; possibly TRBD1 for D (6 bases). From germline, CDR1 is SGHTA and CDR2 FQGTGA. V was pared by 1 base and J by 0 bases, with 9 bases between. The CDR3 has 15 residues. The CDR3 DNA reads TGTGCCAGCAGCTTAATTCCAGGGGTGAACACTGAAGCTTTCTTT. It encodes CASSLIPGVNTEAFF.